The 10 T cell receptor beta chains given below trace back to one sample, sequenced in a study of blood T cell repertoires in COVID-19. Generated by immunoSEQ multiplex PCR, the TCRdb table keeps only in-frame clones and is missing some. The table includes about 250,000 clones, around 88% detected once. Source material: peripheral blood. The receptors come from a man aged 25 to 40 with acute or convalescent COVID-19.

This chain connects TRBV30 to TRBJ1-1, with D uncertain. The V end was cut by 4 bases, the J end by 2 bases, with 11 bases between. Germline CDR1 is GTSNPN and CDR2 is SVGIG (reference sequence). The CDR3 runs to 13 residues. This CDR3 reads CAWMGRTNTEAFF. CDR3 coding DNA: TGTGCCTGGATGGGCAGAACCAACACTGAAGCTTTCTTT.

Concerning this clone itself: This CDR3 is also generated by other DNA sequences in the sample. This chain joins TRBV19 and TRBJ1-5; D is perhaps TRBD1 (6 bases). The CDR3 has 14 amino acids. The germline V gene has CDR1 LNHDA and CDR2 SQIVND (reference sequence). The V and J ends lost 5 bases and 1 base respectively, with 9 bases between them. CDR3 loop: CASSFGQSNQPQHF. CDR3 nucleotide sequence: TGTGCCAGTAGTTTTGGACAGAGCAATCAGCCCCAGCATTTT.

The sample holds one count of this clone. The CDR3 region is CATSRQVNTGELFF. CDR3 in DNA: TGTGCCACCAGTAGACAGGTGAACACCGGGGAGCTGTTTTTT. V and J are TRBV15 and TRBJ2-2, with D maybe TRBD1 (6 bases). CDR1 LNHNV and CDR2 YYDKDF come from the germline V gene (reference sequence). The CDR3 is 14 residues long. V lost 6 bases and J 1 base, leaving 9 bases between the germline ends.

The CDR3 is CASSPNSPRTGGGRTQYF. Here the CDR3 DNA reads TGTGCCAGCAGTCCTAACTCTCCTCGGACAGGGGGCGGTAGAACCCAGTACTTC. The chain recombines TRBV28 with TRBJ2-5, with 11 bases aligning to TRBD1. This CDR3 spans 18 amino acids. Germline CDR1 and CDR2: MDHEN and SYDVKM. Unmatched junction bases numbered 19, after V lost 5 bases and J lost 8 bases.

This clone occurred a few times. This sequence joins TRBV28 and TRBJ1-3; the match to TRBD1 covers 9 bases. CDR3 length: 15 residues. Trimming cost V 7 bases and J 2 bases; bases outside gene matches: 6. Germline CDR1 MDHEN, CDR2 SYDVKM. The CDR3, as DNA: TGTGCCAGCAACTGGGACAGGGCGACTGGAAACACCATATATTTT. Amino acids: CASNWDRATGNTIYF.

CDR3 DNA sequence: TGTGCCAGCAGCTCCCAGCGTGAAGCTTTCTTT. This translates into CASSSQREAFF. The chain is built from TRBV5-4 and TRBJ1-1; no clear D gene. Germline assignment: CDR1 SGHNT and CDR2 YYREEE (reference sequence). This CDR3 is built from 11 residues. Trimming pared 3 bases from V and 7 bases from J, leaving 7 bases between.

CDR3 DNA: TGTGCCACGGAGAGCGGGGAGACCCAGTACTTC. Encoded protein: CATESGETQYF. The chain couples TRBV6-5 to TRBJ2-5, with D perhaps matching TRBD2 (6 bases). V lost 10 bases to trimming and J lost 5 bases, with 11 bases between them. The CDR3 has 11 amino acids. Germline values: CDR1 MNHEY, CDR2 SVGAGI.

The chain carries TRBV6-5 and TRBJ2-7; a weak D match, TRBD2 (6 bases). Germline assignment: CDR1 MNHEY and CDR2 SVGAGI. V was trimmed by 2 bases and J by 4 bases, leaving 9 bases between them. The CDR3 has 13 amino acids. CDR3 nucleotide sequence: TGTGCCAGCAGTTACGGCGGGACTTACGAGCAGTACTTC. It codes for CASSYGGTYEQYF.

This sequence joins TRBV3-1 (or the pseudogene TRBV3-2) and TRBJ2-7; TRBD2 matches at 9 bases. J was trimmed by 3 bases and V by 5 bases; bases with no gene match: 8. This CDR3 has 15 residues. Germline CDR1 LGHDT, CDR2 YNNKEL (reference sequence). The CDR3 nucleotides are TGTGCCAGCAGCTCTTCTAGCGGGGTGGTCTACGAGCAGTACTTC. It is translated as CASSSSSGVVYEQYF.

The CDR3 protein is CASSLGQGSDTEAFF. The CDR3 DNA reads as TGTGCCAGCAGCTTAGGGCAGGGGTCGGACACTGAAGCTTTCTTT. The genes are TRBV11-1 and TRBJ1-1, with a possible D match to TRBD1 (6 bases). V was pared by 1 base and J by 3 bases, with 12 bases between. The CDR3 totals 15 residues. Germline lookup yields CDR1 SGHAT and CDR2 FQDESV (reference sequence).